Listed here are 2 T cell receptor beta chains from one sample, sequenced in a study of T cell responses to AZD1222 COVID-19 vaccine. Clones were sequenced by immunoSEQ multiplex PCR, and TCRdb holds only the in-frame ones, with some missing. Among some 120,000 clones listed, more than 85% were seen once. This specimen was peripheral blood, taken on day 0 of MenACWY control vaccination. The receptors shown here come from an adult in good health.

DNA of the CDR3: TGTGCCAGCAGTTACTACCCGGCCGCCGGGACGCAGTATTTT. Its translation: CASSYYPAAGTQYF. This rearrangement joins TRBV6-5 to TRBJ2-3; no reliable D call. The CDR3 extends over 14 amino acids. V lost 1 base to trimming and J lost 9 bases, with 14 bases between them. The germline CDR1 and CDR2 sequences are MNHEY and SVGAGI.

V is TRBV3-1 (or the pseudogene TRBV3-2) and J is TRBJ1-6; 8 positions agree with TRBD1. The germline V gene has CDR1 LGHDT and CDR2 YNNKEL (reference sequence). The V gene end was trimmed by 6 bases and the J gene end by 9 bases; junction bases not matched to a gene: 13. This CDR3 has 16 residues. The CDR3 spells CASRQNTGTGISPLHF. The CDR3, as DNA: TGTGCCAGCAGGCAGAATACCGGGACAGGTATTTCACCCCTCCACTTT.